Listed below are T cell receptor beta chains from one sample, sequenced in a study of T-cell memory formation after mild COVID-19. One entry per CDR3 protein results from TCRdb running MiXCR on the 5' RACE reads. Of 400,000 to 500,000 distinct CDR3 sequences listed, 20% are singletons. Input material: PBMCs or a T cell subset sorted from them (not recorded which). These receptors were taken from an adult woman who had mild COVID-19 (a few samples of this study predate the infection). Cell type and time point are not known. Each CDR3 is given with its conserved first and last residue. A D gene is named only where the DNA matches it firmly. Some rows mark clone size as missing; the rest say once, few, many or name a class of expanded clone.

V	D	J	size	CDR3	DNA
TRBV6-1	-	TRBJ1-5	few	CASSGGGKSNQPQHF	TGTGCCAGCAGTGGAGGGGGGAAAAGCAATCAGCCCCAGCATTTT
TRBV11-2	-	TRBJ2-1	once	CASSSLRGSARNEQFF	TGTGCCAGCAGCTCTCTTAGGGGCAGTGCAAGGAATGAGCAGTTCTTC
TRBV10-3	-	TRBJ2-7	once	CATRRGTYEQYF	TGTGCCACCAGGAGGGGTACATACGAGCAGTACTTC
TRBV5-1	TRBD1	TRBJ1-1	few	CASTETGVATEAFF	TGCGCCAGCACCGAGACAGGGGTCGCCACTGAAGCTTTCTTT
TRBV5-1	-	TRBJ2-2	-	CASSLGWTTNTGELFF	TGCGCCAGCAGCTTGGGGTGGACTACCAACACCGGGGAGCTGTTTTTT
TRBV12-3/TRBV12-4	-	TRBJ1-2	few	CASSPTAVYGYTF	TGTGCCAGCAGCCCAACGGCCGTCTATGGCTACACCTTC
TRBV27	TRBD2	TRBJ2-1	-	CASSDVASGLNEQFF	TGTGCCAGCAGTGACGTGGCTAGCGGGCTTAATGAGCAGTTCTTC
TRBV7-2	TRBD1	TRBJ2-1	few	CASSPQGALNNEQFF	TGTGCCAGCAGCCCCCAGGGGGCCCTCAACAATGAGCAGTTCTTC
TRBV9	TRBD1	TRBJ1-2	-	CASSHGQGSNYGYTF	TGTGCCAGCAGCCACGGACAGGGTAGTAACTATGGCTACACCTTC
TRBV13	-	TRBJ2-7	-	CASSVTGTYYEQYF	TGTGCCAGCAGCGTAACCGGGACATACTACGAGCAGTACTTC
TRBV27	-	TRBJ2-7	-	CASSLPGPSREQYF	TGTGCCAGCAGTTTACCCGGACCCTCGCGGGAGCAGTACTTC
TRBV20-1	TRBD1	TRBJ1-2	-	CSAPLHRGPRGYGYTF	TGCAGTGCACCCCTTCACAGGGGGCCGCGGGGCTATGGCTACACCTTC
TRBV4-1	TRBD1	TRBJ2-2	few	CASRSTGQKTGELFF	TGCGCCAGCAGAAGCACGGGACAGAAAACCGGGGAGCTGTTTTTT
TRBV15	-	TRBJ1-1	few	CATSRGTGVLGEAFF	TGTGCCACCAGCAGAGGTACGGGAGTCCTTGGCGAAGCTTTCTTT
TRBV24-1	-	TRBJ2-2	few	CATRQGEGTGELFF	TGTGCCACCAGACAGGGAGAAGGGACCGGGGAGCTGTTTTTT
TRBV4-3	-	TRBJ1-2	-	CASSQDRRDIYGYTF	TGCGCCAGCAGCCAAGACCGGCGGGACATCTATGGCTACACCTTC
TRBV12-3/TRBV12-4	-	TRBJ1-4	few	CASSSILGGYNEKLFF	TGTGCCAGCAGTAGCATCTTAGGAGGCTATAATGAAAAACTGTTTTTT
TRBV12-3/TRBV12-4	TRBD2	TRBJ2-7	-	CASSSGLAETYEQYF	TGTGCCAGCAGTTCGGGACTAGCGGAGACCTACGAGCAGTACTTC
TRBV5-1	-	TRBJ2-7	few	CASMDGAGYEQYF	TGCGCCAGCATGGATGGGGCAGGGTACGAGCAGTACTTC
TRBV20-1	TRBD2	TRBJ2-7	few	CSARLAGSFEQYF	TGCAGTGCTAGACTAGCGGGAAGCTTCGAGCAGTACTTC
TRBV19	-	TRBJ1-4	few	CATSGRGESNEKLFF	TGTGCCACCTCCGGCCGTGGGGAATCTAATGAAAAACTGTTTTTT
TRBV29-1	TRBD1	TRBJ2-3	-	CSNTRGLADTQYF	TGCAGTAACACCAGGGGGCTGGCAGATACGCAGTATTTT
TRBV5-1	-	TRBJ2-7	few	CASSSSTGRALEQYF	TGCGCCAGCAGCTCGTCGACAGGACGGGCTCTCGAGCAGTACTTC
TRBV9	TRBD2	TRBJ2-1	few	CASSVGSGGNEQFF	TGTGCCAGCAGCGTAGGGTCGGGGGGCAATGAGCAGTTCTTC
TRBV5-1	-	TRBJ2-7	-	CASSLDRLAGGVYEQYF	TGCGCCAGCAGCTTGGATCGCTTAGCAGGTGGGGTCTACGAGCAGTACTTC
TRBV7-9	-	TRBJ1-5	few	CASSLEPGRGDQPQHF	TGTGCCAGCAGCTTAGAACCAGGGCGAGGGGATCAGCCCCAGCATTTT
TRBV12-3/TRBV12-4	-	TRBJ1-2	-	CASSWNRGNYGYTF	TGTGCCAGCAGTTGGAACCGGGGGAACTATGGCTACACCTTC
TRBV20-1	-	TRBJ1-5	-	CSAHGVDNQPQHF	TGCAGTGCGCATGGGGTGGACAATCAGCCCCAGCATTTT
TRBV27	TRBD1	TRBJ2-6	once	CASSLNRGNGANVLTF	TGTGCCAGCAGTCTCAACAGGGGGAATGGGGCCAACGTCCTGACTTTC
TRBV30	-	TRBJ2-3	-	CAWSAAGTRTDTQYF	TGTGCCTGGAGTGCCGCGGGAACTCGCACAGATACGCAGTATTTT
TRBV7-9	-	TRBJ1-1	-	CASSLGTGPLNTEAFF	TGTGCCAGCAGCTTAGGCACGGGACCGCTGAACACTGAAGCTTTCTTT
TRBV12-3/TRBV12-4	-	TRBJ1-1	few	CASSSALSPEAFF	TGTGCCAGCAGTTCAGCCCTGAGCCCTGAAGCTTTCTTT
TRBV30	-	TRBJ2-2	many	CAWSNVGGRELFF	TGTGCCTGGAGCAATGTGGGAGGCCGGGAGCTGTTTTTT
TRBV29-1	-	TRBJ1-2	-	CSVPQEANYGYTF	TGCAGCGTGCCGCAGGAAGCTAACTATGGCTACACCTTC
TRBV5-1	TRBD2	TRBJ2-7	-	CASSFQRGAYEQYF	TGCGCCAGCAGCTTTCAGCGGGGAGCGTACGAGCAGTACTTC
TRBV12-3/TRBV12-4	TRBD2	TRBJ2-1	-	CASSLAQVAGHYNEQFF	TGTGCCAGCAGTTTAGCCCAAGTAGCGGGACATTACAATGAGCAGTTCTTC
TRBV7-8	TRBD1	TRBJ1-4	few	CASSAPDRAGEKLFF	TGTGCCAGCAGCGCCCCGGACAGGGCGGGGGAAAAACTGTTTTTT
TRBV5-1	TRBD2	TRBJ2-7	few	CASSLGSGGTSGSYEQYF	TGCGCCAGCAGCTTGGGAAGCGGGGGGACTAGCGGCTCCTACGAGCAGTACTTC
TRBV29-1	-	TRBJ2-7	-	CSVVGSSYEQYF	TGCAGCGTTGTTGGGAGCTCCTACGAGCAGTACTTC
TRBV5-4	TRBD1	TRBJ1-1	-	CASSATGTGGAEAFF	TGTGCCAGCAGCGCGACCGGGACAGGGGGGGCTGAAGCTTTCTTT
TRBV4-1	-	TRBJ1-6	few	CASSQEWNSPLHF	TGCGCCAGCAGCCAAGAGTGGAATTCACCCCTCCACTTT